This entry describes one T cell receptor (beta chain). The data belong to a study of blood T cell repertoires in COVID-19. There are 14 residues in the CDR3. Per germline, CDR1 MNHEY and CDR2 SMNVEV (reference sequence). V was trimmed by 3 bases and J by 0 bases, leaving 8 bases between them. Per the study methods: Amplifying reference gene primers gave estimates of nucleated cell counts. Profiled with immunoSEQ multiplex PCR; TCRdb holds only in-frame clones, not every one. V, J and clone size are taken as reported in that table, and D and trimming were inferred from the DNA itself. The sample consists of roughly 100,000 clones, around 81% of them appearing once.

The source material was peripheral blood. This receptor was taken from an elderly man with COVID-19, enrolled during active disease. The rearrangement links TRBV27 to TRBJ1-2; D gene unclear. This CDR3 is CASSFAGANYGYTF. For the CDR3, the DNA is TGTGCCAGCAGTTTTGCCGGGGCTAACTATGGCTACACCTTC.